This T cell receptor (beta chain) was retrieved from a study of blood T cell repertoires in COVID-19. Overall study: Samples came from the United States, Italy and Spain, spanning acute and convalescent COVID-19. Nucleic acid was either cDNA or gDNA, and it came from T cells, B-cell-depleted T cells, or PBMCs.

As originally analysed: Amplified reference gene primers provided the basis for estimating nucleated cell counts. Here immunoSEQ multiplex PCR was the method, and the copy in TCRdb shows in-frame clones only, minus some. V and J calls and clone size are given by that table; D and trimming were obtained from the DNA. Among 130,000 to 150,000 clones listed, under 85% were seen once. Sequencing was performed on peripheral blood. This clonotype originated in an elderly woman in a cohort sampled during active or convalescent COVID-19.

The chain's CDR3 is CASSFQGWGTQYF. In DNA form, the CDR3 reads TGTGCCAGCAGCTTTCAGGGCTGGGGGACCCAGTACTTC. The J gene is TRBJ2-5, the V gene TRBV5-4, with TRBD1 as a possible D gene (5 bases). The CDR3 is 13 amino acids. Germline V gene data show CDR1 as SGHNT and CDR2 as YYREEE (reference sequence). With 2 bases removed from V and 7 bases from J, the gap between germline ends came to 12 bases. Based on the CDR3 plus reference TRBV5-4 and TRBJ2-5, the full variable domain is ETGVTQSPTHLIKTRGQQVTLRCSSQSGHNTVSWYQQALGQGPQFIFQYYREEENGRGNFPPRFSGLQFPNYSSELNVNALELDDSALYLCASSFQGWGTQYFGPGTRLLVL.